This T cell receptor beta chain appears in the sequencing data of a study of cytomegalovirus exposure and HLA in healthy donors. Primers included in the PCR were 60 Vbeta and 13 Jbeta primers. Generated by immunoSEQ multiplex PCR, the TCRdb table keeps only in-frame clones and is missing some. Among 65,000 to 95,000 clones listed, roughly 80% were seen once. Study-wide findings and caveats: Earlier findings revealed that most TCR beta V segments proved productive either about 90% or about 30% of the time. What a later analysis showed was that several of the most significant clusters appeared linked to common viral pathogens. Some V segments, TRBV6-2 and TRBV6-3 among them, were indistinguishable and were therefore excluded.

Points on this clone: Its target is not known.

Nominally healthy donors provided the samples, though records likely missed some immune exposures. Trimming took 5 bases from V and 5 from J, leaving 15 bases between them. The CDR3 runs to 15 residues. CDR1 SGHVS and CDR2 FNYEAQ come from the germline V gene. This sequence was found in a human donor in good health. The chain has TRBV7-6 and TRBJ2-2, with D possibly matching TRBD2 (6 bases). Sequences were obtained from PBMCs. The CDR3 is CASSAVPGETGELFF. In DNA form, the CDR3 reads TGTGCCAGCAGCGCCGTGCCGGGAGAGACCGGGGAGCTGTTTTTT.